This TCR beta chain was identified in a study of blood T cell repertoires in COVID-19. About the study: Sample material is recorded as cDNA or gDNA derived from T cells, B-cell-depleted T cells, or PBMCs.

Trimming stripped 1 base from V and 4 bases from J, with 12 bases between. The germline V gene encodes CDR1 SGHRS and CDR2 YFSETQ. This CDR3 is 14 amino acids long. TCRdb's copy holds only in-frame clones and misses some; the assay was immunoSEQ multiplex PCR. The table lists fewer than 80,000 clones, around 88% of them singletons, with around 7.9% in the top ten. The sequence came from a man under 40 with acute or convalescent COVID-19. The sample consisted of peripheral blood. The chain joins TRBV5-1 to TRBJ2-7, with D possibly TRBD2 on 6 matching bases. This CDR3 reads CASSLQSGPYEQYF. CDR3 DNA: TGCGCCAGCAGCTTGCAAAGCGGGCCTTACGAGCAGTACTTC.